These T cell receptor beta chains were read from a single sample in a study of cytomegalovirus exposure and HLA in healthy donors. Profiling relied on immunoSEQ multiplex PCR, and the TCRdb table lists in-frame clones only, not all of them. The sample carries around 99,000 clones, approximately 76% recorded once. The sample consisted of PBMCs. The source is a man between 18 and 29 years old in good health and CMV-seronegative. The CDR3 runs from the conserved cysteine through the conserved F or W. D genes are given only for firm matches. Rows may omit the clone size; those that give it use once, few, many or a size class.

j_gene: TRBJ1-2; d_gene: .; abundance: .; v_gene: TRBV5-1; CDR3aa: CASSLARDVNYGYTF; CDR3nt: TGCGCCAGCAGCTTGGCGAGGGATGTTAACTATGGCTACACCTTC
j_gene: TRBJ2-7; d_gene: .; abundance: .; v_gene: TRBV7-9; CDR3aa: CASSPQPGSYEQYF; CDR3nt: TGTGCCAGCAGCCCTCAGCCGGGTTCCTACGAGCAGTACTTC
j_gene: TRBJ2-5; d_gene: TRBD2; abundance: once; v_gene: TRBV5-4; CDR3aa: CASRPGGGREETQYF; CDR3nt: TGTGCCAGCAGGCCCGGGGGAGGGAGGGAAGAGACCCAGTACTTC
j_gene: TRBJ2-1; d_gene: .; abundance: once; v_gene: TRBV2; CDR3aa: CASNPGAGEQFF; CDR3nt: TGTGCCAGCAACCCAGGGGCCGGTGAGCAGTTCTTC
j_gene: TRBJ2-6; d_gene: .; abundance: few; v_gene: TRBV6-4; CDR3aa: CASSASGGGANVLTF; CDR3nt: TGTGCCAGCAGTGCCTCTGGCGGTGGGGCCAACGTCCTGACTTTC
j_gene: TRBJ2-7; d_gene: .; abundance: .; v_gene: TRBV7-2; CDR3aa: CASSPSVVSSYEQYF; CDR3nt: TGTGCCAGCAGCCCGAGTGTAGTGAGCTCCTACGAGCAGTACTTC
j_gene: TRBJ2-3; d_gene: .; abundance: .; v_gene: TRBV25-1; CDR3aa: CASSDRPGPDFTDTQYF; CDR3nt: TGTGCCAGCAGCGATCGACCGGGTCCCGATTTCACAGATACGCAGTATTTT
j_gene: TRBJ2-3; d_gene: .; abundance: .; v_gene: TRBV2; CDR3aa: CASSSGFTDTQYF; CDR3nt: TGTGCCAGCAGTTCCGGGTTCACAGATACGCAGTATTTT
j_gene: TRBJ2-7; d_gene: .; abundance: few; v_gene: TRBV6-5; CDR3aa: CASRGGGTYEQYF; CDR3nt: TGTGCCAGCAGAGGGGGGGGCACCTACGAGCAGTACTTC
j_gene: TRBJ1-2; d_gene: .; abundance: .; v_gene: TRBV7-9; CDR3aa: CASSINLGYTF; CDR3nt: TGTGCCAGCAGCATAAATTTGGGCTACACCTTC
j_gene: TRBJ2-1; d_gene: TRBD1; abundance: .; v_gene: TRBV2; CDR3aa: CASSGWEGRQGAGNEQFF; CDR3nt: TGTGCCAGCAGTGGGTGGGAAGGTAGGCAGGGGGCAGGCAATGAGCAGTTCTTC
j_gene: TRBJ2-2; d_gene: .; abundance: once; v_gene: TRBV6-5; CDR3aa: CASSYLTGANTGELFF; CDR3nt: TGTGCCAGCAGTTACCTGACAGGCGCGAACACCGGGGAGCTGTTTTTT
j_gene: TRBJ1-2; d_gene: .; abundance: few; v_gene: TRBV11-2; CDR3aa: CASSLDILGARGYTF; CDR3nt: TGTGCCAGCAGCTTAGATATTTTGGGGGCGAGAGGCTACACCTTC
j_gene: TRBJ2-2; d_gene: .; abundance: .; v_gene: TRBV5-1; CDR3aa: CASSGSGSNTGELFF; CDR3nt: TGCGCCAGCAGTGGAAGCGGTTCGAACACCGGGGAGCTGTTTTTT
j_gene: TRBJ2-7; d_gene: .; abundance: .; v_gene: TRBV6-1; CDR3aa: CASTRTTGAYEQYF; CDR3nt: TGTGCCAGCACCCGGACGACAGGAGCTTACGAGCAGTACTTC
j_gene: TRBJ2-1; d_gene: .; abundance: .; v_gene: TRBV18; CDR3aa: CASSPNTPLWASYNEQFF; CDR3nt: TGTGCCAGCTCACCCAATACACCCCTTTGGGCATCCTACAATGAGCAGTTCTTC
j_gene: TRBJ1-5; d_gene: .; abundance: .; v_gene: TRBV19; CDR3aa: CASSPGEPQHF; CDR3nt: TGTGCCAGTAGCCCAGGGGAGCCCCAGCATTTT
j_gene: TRBJ2-5; d_gene: .; abundance: .; v_gene: TRBV6-6; CDR3aa: CASSLRGTWQTQYF; CDR3nt: TGTGCCAGCAGTTTACGGGGGACCTGGCAGACCCAGTACTTC
j_gene: TRBJ1-1; d_gene: TRBD1; abundance: .; v_gene: TRBV6-1; CDR3aa: CASKEQGATEAFF; CDR3nt: TGTGCCAGCAAGGAACAGGGGGCTACTGAAGCTTTCTTT
j_gene: TRBJ1-2; d_gene: .; abundance: .; v_gene: TRBV7-9; CDR3aa: CASGQGNNYGYTF; CDR3nt: TGTGCCAGCGGGCAGGGAAATAACTATGGCTACACCTTC
j_gene: TRBJ2-5; d_gene: .; abundance: .; v_gene: TRBV6-6; CDR3aa: CASRDSAQGTQYF; CDR3nt: TGTGCCAGCCGGGACTCCGCCCAGGGGACCCAGTACTTC
j_gene: TRBJ1-6; d_gene: .; abundance: .; v_gene: TRBV5-6; CDR3aa: CASSLGAGQYSPLHF; CDR3nt: TGTGCCAGCAGCTTGGGGGCGGGGCAGTACTCACCCCTCCACTTT
j_gene: TRBJ2-5; d_gene: .; abundance: .; v_gene: TRBV9; CDR3aa: CASSVGGKETQYF; CDR3nt: TGTGCCAGCAGCGTAGGAGGGAAAGAGACCCAGTACTTC
j_gene: TRBJ2-2; d_gene: .; abundance: .; v_gene: TRBV27; CDR3aa: CASSLLAGLTNTGELFF; CDR3nt: TGTGCCAGCAGTCTCCTCGCTGGGCTAACGAACACCGGGGAGCTGTTTTTT
j_gene: TRBJ1-1; d_gene: TRBD1; abundance: .; v_gene: TRBV10-3; CDR3aa: CAIRGDRTNTEAFF; CDR3nt: TGTGCCATCAGAGGGGACAGGACGAACACTGAAGCTTTCTTT
j_gene: TRBJ2-2; d_gene: .; abundance: .; v_gene: TRBV20-1; CDR3aa: CSARGTGELFF; CDR3nt: TGCAGTGCTCGGGGTACCGGGGAGCTGTTTTTT
j_gene: TRBJ2-3; d_gene: TRBD2; abundance: .; v_gene: TRBV7-2; CDR3aa: CASSLDVPGTTFTDTQYF; CDR3nt: TGTGCCAGCAGTCTAGATGTGCCCGGGACTACGTTCACAGATACGCAGTATTTT
j_gene: TRBJ1-5; d_gene: .; abundance: .; v_gene: TRBV28; CDR3aa: CASSFQQGIGNQPQHF; CDR3nt: TGTGCCAGCAGTTTTCAACAGGGAATTGGCAATCAGCCCCAGCATTTT
j_gene: TRBJ2-4; d_gene: TRBD1; abundance: .; v_gene: TRBV4-2; CDR3aa: CASSQQQGVKNIQYF; CDR3nt: TGTGCCAGCAGCCAACAACAGGGGGTTAAAAACATTCAGTACTTC
j_gene: TRBJ2-7; d_gene: TRBD2; abundance: .; v_gene: TRBV13; CDR3aa: CASSLGLAGDSYEQYF; CDR3nt: TGTGCCAGCAGCCTCGGACTAGCGGGGGACTCCTACGAGCAGTACTTC
j_gene: TRBJ2-7; d_gene: .; abundance: .; v_gene: TRBV7-2; CDR3aa: CASSLPGTVNEQYF; CDR3nt: TGTGCCAGCAGCCTACCTGGTACAGTGAACGAGCAGTACTTC
j_gene: TRBJ1-6; d_gene: .; abundance: .; v_gene: TRBV19; CDR3aa: CASSITGSPLHF; CDR3nt: TGTGCCAGTAGTATAACCGGGTCACCCCTCCACTTT
j_gene: TRBJ1-3; d_gene: .; abundance: .; v_gene: TRBV15; CDR3aa: CATSREAGTSGNTIYF; CDR3nt: TGTGCCACTAGCAGAGAAGCAGGAACCTCTGGAAACACCATATATTTT